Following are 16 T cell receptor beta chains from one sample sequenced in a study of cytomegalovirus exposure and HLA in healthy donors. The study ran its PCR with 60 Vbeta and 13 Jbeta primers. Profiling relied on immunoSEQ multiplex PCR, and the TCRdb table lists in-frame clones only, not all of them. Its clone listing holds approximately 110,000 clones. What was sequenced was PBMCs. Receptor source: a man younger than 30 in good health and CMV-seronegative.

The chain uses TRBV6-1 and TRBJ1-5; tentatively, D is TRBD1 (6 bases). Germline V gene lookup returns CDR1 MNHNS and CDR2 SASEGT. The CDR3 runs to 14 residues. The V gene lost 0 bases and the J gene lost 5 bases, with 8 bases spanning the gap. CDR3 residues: CASSEAGGHQPQHF. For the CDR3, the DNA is TGTGCCAGCAGTGAAGCCGGGGGGCATCAGCCCCAGCATTTT.

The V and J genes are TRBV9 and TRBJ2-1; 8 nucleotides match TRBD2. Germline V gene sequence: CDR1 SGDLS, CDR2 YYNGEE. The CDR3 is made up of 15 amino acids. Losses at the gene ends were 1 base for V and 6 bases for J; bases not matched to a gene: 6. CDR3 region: CASSVRAGGGNEQFF. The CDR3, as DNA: TGTGCCAGCAGCGTACGGGCGGGAGGAGGCAATGAGCAGTTCTTC.

CDR3 loop: CASSQDTRDGQPQHF. DNA of the CDR3: TGCGCCAGCAGCCAAGATACACGGGATGGACAGCCCCAGCATTTT. The chain is built from TRBV4-1 and TRBJ1-5; D gene uncertain. From germline, CDR1 is MGHRA and CDR2 YSYEKL. V was cut by 0 bases and J by 7 bases, with 13 bases left in between. The CDR3 covers 15 residues.

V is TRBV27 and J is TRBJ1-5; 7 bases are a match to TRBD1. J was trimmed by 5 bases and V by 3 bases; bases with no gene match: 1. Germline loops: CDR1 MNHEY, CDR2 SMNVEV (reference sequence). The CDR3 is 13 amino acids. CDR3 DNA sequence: TGTGCCAGCAGTTTGACAGGGTATCAGCCCCAGCATTTT. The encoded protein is CASSLTGYQPQHF.

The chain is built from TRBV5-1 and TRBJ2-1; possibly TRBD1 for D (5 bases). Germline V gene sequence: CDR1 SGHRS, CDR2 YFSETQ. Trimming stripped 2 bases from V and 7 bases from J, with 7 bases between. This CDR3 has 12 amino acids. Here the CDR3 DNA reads TGCGCCAGCAGCTTTGGGGCAAATGAGCAGTTCTTC. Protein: CASSFGANEQFF.

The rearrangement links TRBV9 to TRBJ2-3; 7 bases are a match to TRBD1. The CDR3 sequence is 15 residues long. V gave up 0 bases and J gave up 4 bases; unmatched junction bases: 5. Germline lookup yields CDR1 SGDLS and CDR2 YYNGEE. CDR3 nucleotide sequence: TGTGCCAGCAGCGTAGATGCAGGGGGAGCAGATACGCAGTATTTT. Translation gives CASSVDAGGADTQYF.

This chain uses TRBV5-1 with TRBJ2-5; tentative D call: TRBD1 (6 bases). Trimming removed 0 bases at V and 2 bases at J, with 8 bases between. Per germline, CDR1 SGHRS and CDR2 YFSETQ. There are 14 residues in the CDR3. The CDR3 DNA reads TGCGCCAGCAGCTTGGGGACAGTTCAAGAGACCCAGTACTTC. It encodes CASSLGTVQETQYF.

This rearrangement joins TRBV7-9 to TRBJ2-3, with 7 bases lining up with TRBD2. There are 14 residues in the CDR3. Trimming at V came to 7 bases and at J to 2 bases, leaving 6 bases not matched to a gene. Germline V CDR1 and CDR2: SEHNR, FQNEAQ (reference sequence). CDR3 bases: TGTGCCAGCACCAGGGAGGGGAACACAGATACGCAGTATTTT. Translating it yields CASTREGNTDTQYF.

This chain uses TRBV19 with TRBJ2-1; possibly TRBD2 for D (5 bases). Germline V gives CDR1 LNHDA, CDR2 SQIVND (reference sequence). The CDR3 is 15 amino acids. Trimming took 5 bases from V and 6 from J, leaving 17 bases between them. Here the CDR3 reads CASSPILEVANEQFF. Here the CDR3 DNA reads TGTGCCAGTAGTCCCATCCTGGAGGTAGCCAATGAGCAGTTCTTC.

CDR3: CASTSGARNEQYF. The CDR3 DNA follows: TGTGCCAGCACCTCGGGAGCTAGGAACGAGCAGTACTTC. V gene TRBV7-2 combines with J gene TRBJ2-7; tentative D call: TRBD2 (6 bases). Germline V CDR1 and CDR2: SGHTA, FQGNSA. The CDR3 is 13 residues long. The germline V and J ends were trimmed by 7 bases and 5 bases, with 15 bases remaining between them.

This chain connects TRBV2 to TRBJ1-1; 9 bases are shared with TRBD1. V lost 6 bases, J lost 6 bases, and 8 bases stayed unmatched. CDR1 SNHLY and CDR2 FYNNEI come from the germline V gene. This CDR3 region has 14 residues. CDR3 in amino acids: CASRDRGPLAEAFF. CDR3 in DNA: TGTGCCAGCAGGGACAGGGGACCGCTTGCTGAAGCTTTCTTT.

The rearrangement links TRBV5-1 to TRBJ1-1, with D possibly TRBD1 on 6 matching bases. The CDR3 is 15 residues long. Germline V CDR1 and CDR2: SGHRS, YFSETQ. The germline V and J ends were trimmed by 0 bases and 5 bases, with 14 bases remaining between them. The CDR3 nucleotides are TGCGCCAGCAGCTTGGACAGGGTAAAGGGGACTGAAGCTTTCTTT. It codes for CASSLDRVKGTEAFF.

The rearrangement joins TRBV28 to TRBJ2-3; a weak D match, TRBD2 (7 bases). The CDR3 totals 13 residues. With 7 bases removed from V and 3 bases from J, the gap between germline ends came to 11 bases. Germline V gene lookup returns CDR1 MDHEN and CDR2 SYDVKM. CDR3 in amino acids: CASTKGGTDTQYF. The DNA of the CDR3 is TGTGCCAGCACCAAGGGGGGGACAGATACGCAGTATTTT.

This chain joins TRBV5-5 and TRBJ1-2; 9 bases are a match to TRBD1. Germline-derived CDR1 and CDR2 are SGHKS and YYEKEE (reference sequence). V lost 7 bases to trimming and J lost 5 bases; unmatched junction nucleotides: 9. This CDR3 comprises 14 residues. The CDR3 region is CASGEFGTGYGYTF. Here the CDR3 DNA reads TGTGCCAGCGGGGAATTCGGGACAGGGTATGGCTACACCTTC.

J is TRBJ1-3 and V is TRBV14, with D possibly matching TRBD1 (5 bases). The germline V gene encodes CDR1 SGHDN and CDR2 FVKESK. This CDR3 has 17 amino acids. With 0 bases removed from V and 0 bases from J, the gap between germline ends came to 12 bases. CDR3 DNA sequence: TGTGCCAGCAGCCAAGATTTGGCAGGACACTCTGGAAACACCATATATTTT. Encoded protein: CASSQDLAGHSGNTIYF.

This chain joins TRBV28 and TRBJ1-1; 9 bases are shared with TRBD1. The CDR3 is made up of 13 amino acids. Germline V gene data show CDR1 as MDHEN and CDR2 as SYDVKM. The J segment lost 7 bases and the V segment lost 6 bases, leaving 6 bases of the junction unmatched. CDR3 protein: CASRIQGANEAFF. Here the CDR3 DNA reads TGTGCCAGCAGGATACAGGGGGCAAATGAAGCTTTCTTT.